This T cell receptor beta chain was observed in a study of blood T cell repertoires in COVID-19. Study-wide background: Spain, Italy and the United States supplied samples that represented acute and convalescent COVID-19.

Using immunoSEQ multiplex PCR, the repertoire was profiled, and TCRdb retains in-frame clones only, with some absent. This table has 200,000 to 300,000 clones, approximately 80% appearing once. V lost 4 bases to trimming and J lost 5 bases; unmatched junction nucleotides: 8. The V gene's germline CDR1 is MNHEY and CDR2 SVGEGT. This CDR3 is built from 16 residues. What was sequenced was peripheral blood. V is TRBV6-2 or TRBV6-3 and J is TRBJ2-3, with 11 bases matching TRBD1. The origin of this receptor is a man aged 35 to 55 who had recovered from COVID-19. DNA of the CDR3: TGTGCCAGCAGTTCCCACGGACAGGGGGCGGGAGATACGCAGTATTTT. Translated: CASSSHGQGAGDTQYF.